Included here is one T cell receptor (beta chain) sequence, with context. Methods used by the authors: Nucleated cell counts were estimated from reference gene primer amplification. The assay was immunoSEQ multiplex PCR, and TCRdb's table has in-frame clones only and misses some. V and J calls and clone size follow that table, whereas D and trimming were derived from the DNA. Of 95,000 to 150,000 clones listed, 65% to 90% are singletons. These data come from a study of blood T cell repertoires in COVID-19. Study summary: The United States, Italy and Spain were the sources of the acute and convalescent COVID-19 samples. T cells, B-cell-depleted T cells, or PBMCs supplied cDNA or gDNA.

Losses at the gene ends were 5 bases for V and 6 bases for J; bases not matched to a gene: 3. Per germline, CDR1 MDHEN and CDR2 SYDVKM. The CDR3 extends over 13 amino acids. The material sequenced was peripheral blood. The chain employs TRBV28 and TRBJ2-1; 8 bases agree with TRBD1. The receptor was isolated from a man older than 75 with active or convalescent COVID-19. Here the CDR3 DNA reads TGTGCCAGCAGTCAAGGGACAGGCAATGAGCAGTTCTTC. The encoded protein is CASSQGTGNEQFF.